A selection of T cell receptor beta chains follows, all from one sample in a study of vaccination and CD4 T cells after COVID-19. Using its own MiXCR run on the PCR reads, TCRdb lists one record per CDR3 protein. Of around 11,000 distinct CDR3 sequences listed, around 40% are singletons. No cognate antigen is known for these TCRs. Source material: CD4+ T cells from blood, cultured in vitro. These receptors were taken from a human donor who had recovered from COVID-19. Each CDR3 is given with its conserved first and last residue. The order of the fields is D gene, J gene, V gene, clone size, CDR3 protein, CDR3 DNA. D genes are given only for firm matches. Clone size is given for some rows only: seen once, a few or many times, or a class if the clone is expanded.

>TRBD2|TRBJ2-2|TRBV20-1|few
CSALPGGGALGELFF
TGCAGTGCTCTTCCTGGCGGGGGGGCCCTCGGGGAGCTGTTTTTT
>NA|TRBJ1-2|TRBV12-3/TRBV12-4|once
CASGSNQVHYGYTF
TGTGCCAGCGGCTCAAACCAGGTCCACTATGGCTACACCTTC
>NA|TRBJ2-7|TRBV2|few
CASSPGGPSGGEQYF
TGTGCCAGCAGCCCCGGAGGCCCCTCCGGAGGCGAGCAGTACTTC
>TRBD2|TRBJ2-1|TRBV20-1|NA
CSARDPKRGEYEQFF
TGCAGTGCTAGAGATCCTAAACGGGGGGAATATGAGCAGTTCTTC
>TRBD2|TRBJ2-3|TRBV20-1|few
CSAPLAGATDTQYF
TGCAGTGCGCCACTAGCGGGGGCCACAGATACGCAGTATTTT
>NA|TRBJ1-5|TRBV19|NA
CASRGSNQPQHF
TGTGCCAGTAGAGGCAGCAATCAGCCCCAGCATTTT
>TRBD2|TRBJ2-5|TRBV20-1|NA
CSARSRLAEETQYF
TGCAGTGCTAGAAGCCGACTAGCGGAAGAGACCCAGTACTTC
>TRBD1|TRBJ2-7|TRBV7-2|NA
CASSVGTGGFSGQYF
TGTGCCAGCAGCGTCGGGACAGGGGGTTTTTCGGGGCAGTACTTC
>NA|TRBJ2-7|TRBV7-2|once
CASTGRVGGYEQYF
TGTGCCAGCACCGGACGGGTGGGGGGCTACGAGCAGTACTTC
>NA|TRBJ1-6|TRBV18|few
CASSPQMTLNHRSGGNSPLHF
TGTGCCAGCTCACCCCAAATGACACTGAACCACCGTTCCGGTGGTAATTCACCCCTCCACTTT
>NA|TRBJ1-2|TRBV6-1|few
CASSGDGSYGYTF
TGTGCCAGCAGTGGGGACGGGAGCTATGGCTACACCTTC
>NA|TRBJ1-1|TRBV2|NA
CASVPTPWGAKREAFF
TGTGCCAGTGTCCCTACCCCTTGGGGGGCGAAGAGGGAAGCTTTCTTT
>TRBD1|TRBJ1-2|TRBV30|few
CAWSKRKGGQGVSYGYTF
TGTGCCTGGAGTAAAAGAAAAGGGGGACAGGGGGTCTCCTATGGCTACACCTTC
>NA|TRBJ2-1|TRBV6-5|few
CASSYERSSYNEQFF
TGTGCCAGCAGTTACGAACGGAGCTCCTACAATGAGCAGTTCTTC
>NA|TRBJ2-2|TRBV12-3/TRBV12-4|few
CASSYVNRGGLAGELFF
TGTGCCAGCAGTTACGTTAACAGGGGAGGTCTGGCCGGGGAGCTGTTTTTT
>TRBD1|TRBJ2-1|TRBV20-1|NA
CSVSLLGQGTNEQFF
TGCAGTGTCTCACTTCTCGGACAGGGCACCAATGAGCAGTTCTTC
>NA|TRBJ2-3|TRBV5-1|NA
CASSLGDGGDTQYF
TGCGCCAGCAGCTTGGGGGACGGCGGAGATACGCAGTATTTT
>NA|TRBJ2-5|TRBV19|NA
CASSIRTRVETQYF
TGTGCCAGTAGTATTAGGACACGTGTGGAGACCCAGTACTTC
>NA|TRBJ1-2|TRBV29-1|NA
CSVGVNVRGSGYTF
TGCAGCGTTGGGGTGAATGTCAGGGGTTCTGGCTACACCTTC
>TRBD2|TRBJ2-1|TRBV6-2/TRBV6-3|NA
CASIAPVAGGHNEQFF
TGTGCCAGCATCGCCCCCGTAGCGGGGGGTCACAATGAGCAGTTCTTC
>NA|TRBJ1-1|TRBV11-3|NA
CASSPGSLTEAFF
TGTGCCAGCAGCCCGGGTAGTCTGACTGAAGCTTTCTTT
>NA|TRBJ1-2|TRBV20-1|few
CSAATGLDGYTF
TGCAGTGCAGCTACAGGGCTGGATGGCTACACCTTC
>TRBD1|TRBJ1-2|TRBV10-3|few
CAISESTGQGLSYGYTF
TGTGCCATCAGTGAGTCTACAGGACAGGGGCTTTCCTATGGCTACACCTTC
>NA|TRBJ1-2|TRBV6-1|NA
CASMRTGGYGYTF
TGTGCCAGCATGCGGACCGGCGGCTATGGCTACACCTTC
>TRBD1|TRBJ1-1|TRBV19|few
CASSMRQGDTEAFF
TGTGCCAGTAGTATGCGACAGGGAGACACTGAAGCTTTCTTT
>NA|TRBJ2-5|TRBV10-2|NA
CASSAPGPGQETQYF
TGCGCCAGCAGTGCCCCCGGCCCAGGGCAAGAGACCCAGTACTTC
>NA|TRBJ2-7|TRBV11-3|NA
CASSSISGDSYEQYF
TGTGCCAGCAGCAGTATCTCAGGAGATTCCTACGAGCAGTACTTC
>TRBD1|TRBJ1-2|TRBV18|NA
CASSPGADRANYGYTF
TGTGCCAGCTCACCAGGGGCGGACAGGGCGAACTATGGCTACACCTTC
>NA|TRBJ2-5|TRBV12-3/TRBV12-4|NA
CASSLSGSEKTQYF
TGTGCCAGCAGTTTATCCGGATCCGAAAAGACCCAGTACTTC
>TRBD1|TRBJ2-3|TRBV29-1|NA
CSVPDRDTYTQYF
TGCAGCGTTCCTGACAGGGACACGTATACGCAGTATTTT
>NA|TRBJ2-2|TRBV9|NA
CASSSHIRGDTGELFF
TGTGCCAGCAGCTCCCATATCCGGGGTGACACCGGGGAGCTGTTTTTT
>TRBD1|TRBJ1-6|TRBV19|NA
CASSSGGAGVGSPLHF
TGTGCCAGTAGTTCAGGGGGGGCAGGGGTAGGTTCACCCCTCCACTTT
>TRBD1|TRBJ1-1|TRBV4-1|few
CASSHLQGTSEAFF
TGCGCCAGCAGCCATTTACAGGGGACCAGTGAAGCTTTCTTT
>TRBD2|TRBJ2-3|TRBV11-3|NA
CASSSGLASSDTQYF
TGTGCCAGCAGCTCAGGACTAGCGAGTTCAGATACGCAGTATTTT
>NA|TRBJ1-3|TRBV12-3/TRBV12-4|NA
CASNRDGGNTIYF
TGTGCCAGCAATCGGGACGGTGGAAACACCATATATTTT
>NA|TRBJ1-1|TRBV20-1|NA
CSARERAQGEAFF
TGCAGTGCTAGAGAGAGGGCGCAGGGTGAAGCTTTCTTT
>NA|TRBJ1-4|TRBV30|once
CAWSGVQGGEKLFF
TGTGCCTGGAGTGGGGTACAGGGAGGTGAAAAACTGTTTTTT
>NA|TRBJ1-1|TRBV11-2|NA
CASSLGRANTEAFF
TGTGCCAGCAGCTTAGGCAGGGCGAACACTGAAGCTTTCTTT
>TRBD1|TRBJ1-4|TRBV6-2/TRBV6-3|NA
CASTSDRWNEKLFF
TGTGCCAGCACCTCGGACAGGTGGAATGAAAAACTGTTTTTT
>NA|TRBJ1-2|TRBV24-1|NA
CATSDLPGRRSNYGYTF
TGTGCCACCAGTGATTTGCCCGGACGGAGGTCTAACTATGGCTACACCTTC
>NA|TRBJ2-7|TRBV12-3/TRBV12-4|NA
CASSTDYGSYEQYF
TGTGCCAGCAGTACCGACTACGGCTCCTACGAGCAGTACTTC
>NA|TRBJ2-5|TRBV7-9|NA
CASSLADFALETQYF
TGTGCCAGCAGCTTAGCGGACTTCGCTCTAGAGACCCAGTACTTC
>TRBD1|TRBJ2-7|TRBV20-1|few
CSASRPGTGSYEQYF
TGCAGTGCTAGTCGTCCCGGGACAGGGTCCTACGAGCAGTACTTC
>NA|TRBJ2-2|TRBV7-2|NA
CASSPSGELFF
TGTGCCAGCAGCCCGTCCGGGGAGCTGTTTTTT
>NA|TRBJ2-3|TRBV7-8|NA
CASSSSGSYDTQYF
TGTGCCAGCAGCTCATCGGGCTCATATGATACGCAGTATTTT
>NA|TRBJ2-1|TRBV7-9|NA
CASSFGGPYNNEQFF
TGTGCCAGCAGCTTTGGAGGGCCTTATAACAATGAGCAGTTCTTC
>TRBD1|TRBJ1-4|TRBV2|NA
CASTGDRREKLFF
TGTGCCAGCACCGGGGACAGAAGAGAAAAACTGTTTTTT
>NA|TRBJ1-5|TRBV24-1|few
CATRRDGGGNQPQHF
TGTGCCACGAGAAGGGACGGAGGGGGCAATCAGCCCCAGCATTTT
>NA|TRBJ2-7|TRBV6-2/TRBV6-3|NA
CASSYRAGDYEQYF
TGTGCCAGCAGTTACCGGGCAGGGGACTACGAGCAGTACTTC
>NA|TRBJ1-1|TRBV20-1|NA
CSARDLVEAFF
TGCAGTGCTAGAGATTTGGTAGAAGCTTTCTTT
>NA|TRBJ1-2|TRBV6-4|NA
CAISRQRDYTF
TGTGCCATCAGTCGGCAGCGCGACTACACCTTC